Listed below are T cell receptor beta chains from one sample, sequenced in a study of cytomegalovirus exposure and HLA in healthy donors. Repertoires were generated with immunoSEQ multiplex PCR, while TCRdb's copy carries only in-frame clones and drops some. This repertoire shows more than 45,000 clones, 82% found once; its top ten account for 2.9%. Source material: PBMCs. These receptors were taken from a man in his forties or fifties in good health and CMV-seronegative. The CDR3 runs from the conserved cysteine through the conserved F or W. Fields, in order: J gene, clone size, D gene, V gene, CDR3 DNA, CDR3 protein. The D gene is left open where the match is weak. Where a row states a size, it is once, few, many or the class of an expanded clone; other rows omit it.

TRBJ2-5 | few | NA | TRBV7-8 | TGTGCCAGCAGCACCTATCAAGAGACCCAGTACTTC | CASSTYQETQYF
TRBJ2-7 | few | TRBD1 | TRBV28 | TGTGCCAGCAAGGACAGGGCCCACGAGCAGTACTTC | CASKDRAHEQYF
TRBJ2-2 | once | NA | TRBV19 | TGTGCCAGTAGTATAGATAAGGGGTTCGGGGAGCTGTTTTTT | CASSIDKGFGELFF
TRBJ1-2 | NA | NA | TRBV7-2 | TGTGCCAGCAGCAAGGACACCGGCCAGGGCTACACCTTC | CASSKDTGQGYTF
TRBJ1-6 | few | NA | TRBV30 | TGTGCCTGGAGTGGGACCAGAGGGTATTCACCCCTCCACTTT | CAWSGTRGYSPLHF
TRBJ2-7 | NA | TRBD1 | TRBV29-1 | TGCAGCGAACTAGTCCCTTCCAGGGGGCCGAGTGGGGAGCAGTACTTC | CSELVPSRGPSGEQYF
TRBJ2-7 | once | NA | TRBV5-5 | TGTGCCAGCAGCTTCTTGTTTGGCACGGCGGACGAGCAGTACTTC | CASSFLFGTADEQYF
TRBJ1-6 | NA | TRBD1 | TRBV6-5 | TGTGCCAGCAGTTACCGGCGGACAGGGCATTCACCCCTCCACTTT | CASSYRRTGHSPLHF
TRBJ2-1 | NA | TRBD2 | TRBV27 | TGTGCCAGCAGTCCGATAGCGGGGGGCTACAATGAGCAGTTCTTC | CASSPIAGGYNEQFF
TRBJ2-6 | NA | NA | TRBV5-4 | TGTGCCAGCGCTGAACTAAGGTTATCTGGGGCCAACGTCCTGACTTTC | CASAELRLSGANVLTF
TRBJ2-1 | NA | NA | TRBV7-3 | TGTGCCAGCAGCTTAACGCGAGTAGATGGGCATGAGCAGTTCTTC | CASSLTRVDGHEQFF
TRBJ1-3 | NA | NA | TRBV5-4 | TGTGCCAGTCAGGGAGGAAACACCATATATTTT | CASQGGNTIYF
TRBJ1-4 | NA | TRBD1 | TRBV2 | TGTGCCAGCAGGGGGACAGGGCGATTAGTAGAAAAACTGTTTTTT | CASRGTGRLVEKLFF
TRBJ2-1 | NA | TRBD2 | TRBV30 | TGTGCCTGGAGGCGTAGCGGGGGTTACAATGAGCAGTTCTTC | CAWRRSGGYNEQFF
TRBJ2-3 | NA | NA | TRBV2 | TGTGCCAGCAAGACGGGAGTTACAGATACGCAGTATTTT | CASKTGVTDTQYF
TRBJ2-3 | NA | TRBD1 | TRBV5-1 | TGCGCCAGCAGCGGGACAGGGGGCAGGGATACGCAGTATTTT | CASSGTGGRDTQYF
TRBJ1-2 | NA | NA | TRBV9 | TGTGCCAGCAGCTCCGGGTGGGAGGGTACGGCTGGCTACACCTTC | CASSSGWEGTAGYTF
TRBJ1-2 | once | NA | TRBV6-5 | TGTGCCAGCAGTTCTCACCCCAGGGAAGGCTACACCTTC | CASSSHPREGYTF
TRBJ1-5 | NA | TRBD1 | TRBV19 | TGTGCCAGTAGGACAGGGAGTCAGCCCCAGCATTTT | CASRTGSQPQHF
TRBJ1-2 | NA | NA | TRBV28 | TGTGCCAGCAGTCCTGAGGAAGACTATGGCTACACCTTC | CASSPEEDYGYTF
TRBJ2-7 | NA | NA | TRBV14 | TGTGCCAGCGGCGCAGATGACACCAGCTACGAGCAGTACTTC | CASGADDTSYEQYF
TRBJ2-7 | NA | NA | TRBV28 | TGTGCCAGCAGTCAGACAAAGACAGACTACGAGCAGTACTTC | CASSQTKTDYEQYF
TRBJ2-5 | NA | NA | TRBV7-6 | TGTGCCAGCAGCTTTGGCGCAGGGACAATCACGGAGACCCAGTACTTC | CASSFGAGTITETQYF
TRBJ2-1 | NA | NA | TRBV18 | TGTGCCAGCTCACTAGCAGGGCTAAAACACAATGAGCAGTTCTTC | CASSLAGLKHNEQFF
TRBJ1-3 | NA | TRBD1 | TRBV2 | TGTGCCAGCAGTGTTATCCGGGACAGACGCTCTGGAAACACCATATATTTT | CASSVIRDRRSGNTIYF
TRBJ1-1 | NA | NA | TRBV6-1 | TGTGCCAGCACGCGACAGAAAAACACCGAAGCTTTCTTT | CASTRQKNTEAFF
TRBJ2-5 | NA | TRBD1 | TRBV6-1 | TGTGCCAGCCGGGACAGGGACTACGTCCAGACCCAGTACTTC | CASRDRDYVQTQYF
TRBJ2-5 | NA | TRBD2 | TRBV5-4 | TGTGCCAGCAGCACCGGGGGTAGCGGGGGTCCGACCCAGTACTTC | CASSTGGSGGPTQYF
TRBJ2-2 | NA | NA | TRBV5-4 | TGTGCCAGCAGCCCGGCCTTTGGGGGCGCCACCGGGGAGCTGTTTTTT | CASSPAFGGATGELFF
TRBJ2-1 | NA | TRBD1 | TRBV6-5 | TGTGCCAGCAGTTCCCCGGACAGGCCCGGCGGGAATGAGCAGTTCTTC | CASSSPDRPGGNEQFF
TRBJ2-7 | NA | NA | TRBV4-1 | TGCGCCAGCAGTATTGAGGGTGATGGCGGGTGGAGCTACGAGCAGTACTTC | CASSIEGDGGWSYEQYF
TRBJ2-7 | NA | TRBD1 | TRBV5-1 | TGCGCCAGCAGCTCCACCGGGACAGGGCTCGAGCAGTACTTC | CASSSTGTGLEQYF
TRBJ2-3 | NA | TRBD2 | TRBV5-6 | TGTGCCAGCAGCCTGGGACTAGCGGGGGGCCTAGCCACAGATACGCAGTATTTT | CASSLGLAGGLATDTQYF
TRBJ2-3 | few | NA | TRBV15 | TGTGCCACCAGCAGAGATTACCCCGCGACAGATACGCAGTATTTT | CATSRDYPATDTQYF
TRBJ1-5 | NA | NA | TRBV9 | TGTGCCAGCAGCGTTTCCGACTCGGGGGGGACACAGCATTTT | CASSVSDSGGTQHF
TRBJ2-2 | NA | NA | TRBV29-1 | TGCAGCGTTCTGCAGGTTGACACCGGGGAGCTGTTTTTT | CSVLQVDTGELFF